This TCR beta chain stems from a study of blood T cells in healthy people across ages. V dropped 1 base and J dropped 2 bases, with 8 bases sitting between them. Germline assignment: CDR1 SEHNR and CDR2 FQNEAQ (reference sequence). This CDR3 comprises 14 residues. For the second PCR, which ran for about 6 to 12 cycles, a sample-barcoded 5' primer and a J-beta primer mix were used. Sequencing recovered at least 2.5 million CDR3-containing paired-end reads from each sample. MiXCR, applied by TCRdb to the 5' RACE reads, yields one record per CDR3 protein. Of about 2 million distinct CDR3 sequences in the sample, roughly 49% were seen once. This clonotype was detected ten times or more.

The genes are TRBV7-9 and TRBJ1-2; weak D call: TRBD1 (5 bases). The clonotype originates from a woman aged 40-49 years in good health. The sample taken for sequencing was blood. The CDR3 DNA is TGTGCCAGCAGCTTAGGTTCAGGGAACTATGGCTACACCTTC. It translates to CASSLGSGNYGYTF.